Following are 11 T cell receptor beta chains from one sample sequenced in a study of T-cell reconstitution after alpha-beta-depleted transplantation in children. This sample's TCRbeta library carried unique molecular identifier barcodes. TCRdb called the PCR reads again in MiXCR, with one record for every CDR3 protein. Among around 960,000 distinct CDR3 sequences, around 30% were seen once, and the ten largest hold about 28%. Sequencing was performed on PBMCs, mostly from graft donor cells, taken 360 days after TCRalphabeta/CD19-depleted stem cell transplant. The receptors come from a boy in the first two years of life who had a stem cell transplant for SCID, so the T cells may come from the graft donor.

About this clonotype: The conserved closing phenylalanine or tryptophan is absent in this CDR3, likely reflecting a read error. The genes are TRBV20-1 and TRBJ2-2; D could derive from TRBD1 or TRBD2 (6 bases each). V was trimmed by 0 bases and J by 3 bases, leaving 11 bases between them. The CDR3 consists of 15 residues. CDR1 and CDR2 from the germline V gene are DFQATT and SNEGSKA (reference sequence). The CDR3 sequence: CSARDGGPDTGELFC. The CDR3 DNA reads TGCAGTGCTAGAGATGGGGGGCCGGACACCGGGGAGCTGTTTTGT.

The chain recombines TRBV12-3 or TRBV12-4 with TRBJ1-2; no clear D gene. The CDR3 totals 14 residues. V lost 4 bases, J lost 5 bases, and 14 bases lay in between. The CDR3 loop reads CASSYLTVPYGYTF. The CDR3 region has the DNA TGTGCCAGCAGTTACCTCACGGTACCTTATGGCTACACCTTC.

V gene TRBV12-5 combines with J gene TRBJ2-3; D may correspond to TRBD1 or TRBD2 (5 bases each). Germline assignment: CDR1 LGHNT and CDR2 FRNRAP. The CDR3 contains 16 residues. V was cut by 6 bases and J by 0 bases, with 16 bases left in between. The CDR3, as DNA: TGTGCTAGTGGACCCGAGGGGCTGCTTAGCACAGATACGCAGTATTTT. Translation: CASGPEGLLSTDTQYF. Supplemented by reference TRBV12-5 and TRBJ2-3, the full variable domain reads DARVTQTPRHKVTEMGQEVTMRCQPILGHNTVFWYRQTMMQGLELLAYFRNRAPLDDSGMPKDRFSAEMPDATLATLKIQPSEPRDSAVYFCASGPEGLLSTDTQYFGPGTRLTVL.

The chain joins TRBV7-2 to TRBJ2-7; weak D call: TRBD2 (6 bases). Germline loops: CDR1 SGHTA, CDR2 FQGNSA. This CDR3 is 16 amino acids long. V lost 5 bases, J lost 0 bases, and 17 bases lay in between. CDR3: CASSPTGLQSSYEQYF. The CDR3 DNA sequence: TGTGCCAGCAGCCCGACGGGACTCCAGAGCTCCTACGAGCAGTACTTC.

The V gene is TRBV11-1, the J gene TRBJ2-3, with 8 bases that match TRBD2. V was clipped by 2 bases and J by 1 base; unmatched bases: 5. The CDR3 loop spans 16 amino acids. Germline V gene sequence: CDR1 SGHAT, CDR2 FQDESV (reference sequence). In DNA, the CDR3 is TGTGCCAGCAGCTTAAGACTAGCGCTGCGCACAGATACGCAGTATTTT. Its translation: CASSLRLALRTDTQYF.

This rearrangement joins TRBV6-1 to TRBJ2-7, with TRBD1 matching over 7 bases. The CDR3 consists of 13 residues. CDR1 and CDR2 from the germline V gene are MNHNS and SASEGT. Trimming took 10 bases from V and 9 from J; bases not matched to a gene: 15. Here the CDR3 reads CATARTGVLGQYF. Here the CDR3 DNA reads TGTGCCACCGCTAGAACAGGGGTTCTCGGGCAGTACTTC.

This clonotype was seen more than once but under ten times. DNA for the CDR3: TGTGCCAGCAGCCGCGCAGAAAAACTGTTTTTT. As protein: CASSRAEKLFF. The chain carries TRBV12-3 or TRBV12-4 and TRBJ1-4; D remains unclear. CDR3 length equals 11 residues. The V and J ends lost 6 bases and 8 bases respectively, with 7 bases between them.

This clonotype was seen only a few times. The rearrangement joins TRBV19 to TRBJ1-1; no clear D gene. CDR3 size: 13 residues. V lost 6 bases to trimming and J lost 4 bases, with 12 bases between them. Germline CDR1 reads LNHDA; CDR2 reads SQIVND (reference sequence). The CDR3 loop is CASSKVRVTEAFF. The DNA for the CDR3 is TGTGCCAGTAGCAAGGTGAGGGTCACTGAAGCTTTCTTT.

This clonotype was seen just once. The CDR3 bases are TGCGCCAGCAGCTTGCTTCCAGGGTACGCCTACAATGAGCAGTTCTTC. The encoded protein is CASSLLPGYAYNEQFF. The chain combines TRBV5-1 with TRBJ2-1, with a tentative D call TRBD1 (5 bases). V was cut by 1 base and J by 2 bases, with 13 bases left in between. CDR3 length equals 16 residues. Germline CDR1 reads SGHRS; CDR2 reads YFSETQ.

The chain joins TRBV12-3 or TRBV12-4 to TRBJ2-5; 10 bases are a match to TRBD1. The V segment lost 3 bases and the J segment 1 base; nucleotides outside the gene matches: 8. The length of the CDR3 is 17 residues. The CDR3 sequence: CASSFRNRDRGQETQYF. CDR3 DNA: TGTGCCAGCAGTTTCCGAAACCGGGACAGGGGCCAAGAGACCCAGTACTTC.

The CDR3 region is CSVVGVGPPQYF. In nucleotides, the CDR3 is TGCAGCGTTGTTGGTGTCGGCCCCCCGCAGTATTTT. The rearrangement links TRBV29-1 to TRBJ2-3; D gene ambiguous. The length of the CDR3 is 12 residues. CDR1 and CDR2 from the germline V gene are SQVTM and ANQGSEA. Trimming removed 4 bases at V and 10 bases at J, with 15 bases between.